A single sample is the source of the 19 T cell receptor beta chains below, sequenced in a study of T cells after yellow fever vaccination. TCRdb reprocessed the 5' RACE reads with MiXCR, giving one entry per CDR3 protein. This table has about 340,000 distinct CDR3 sequences, approximately 13% appearing once. This material consisted of CD4+ T cells sorted from PBMCs, taken 15 days after the yellow fever booster vaccination. The receptors here all came from a man aged 18 to 30 who received the YFV17D yellow fever vaccine.

This chain links TRBV5-1 with TRBJ1-4, with D uncertain. Trimming took off 1 base at V and 0 bases at J, with 7 bases between the two ends. Germline values: CDR1 SGHRS, CDR2 YFSETQ. This CDR3 spans 15 amino acids. CDR3 DNA sequence: TGCGCCAGCAGCTTGCTTGGCGCAACTAATGAAAAACTGTTTTTT. Protein product: CASSLLGATNEKLFF.

This clonotype came up many times. The chain employs TRBV20-1 and TRBJ2-7; 10 nucleotides agree with TRBD2. The CDR3 has 13 residues. Germline V gene sequence: CDR1 DFQATT, CDR2 SNEGSKA (reference sequence). V shed 4 bases and J 6 bases; nucleotides not matched to a gene: 6. DNA for the CDR3: TGCAGTGCTATCAGCGGGGGGGCCGTCGAGCAGTACGTC. Its protein product is CSAISGGAVEQYV.

This clonotype turned up a few times. The chain joins TRBV24-1 to TRBJ2-2; no clear D gene. CDR1 is KGHDR and CDR2 is SFDVKD in the germline V gene. V was clipped by 1 base and J by 6 bases, with 5 bases between them. The CDR3 contains 13 residues. The CDR3 spells CATSDLMAGELFF. CDR3 nucleotide sequence: TGTGCCACCAGTGATTTAATGGCCGGGGAGCTGTTTTTT.

The chain has TRBV12-3 or TRBV12-4 and TRBJ1-5; D unclear. Trimming removed 3 bases from V and 0 bases from J, with 9 bases in between. The CDR3 covers 15 residues. DNA for the CDR3: TGTGCCAGCAGTTTCAGACCGCATAGCAATCAGCCCCAGCATTTT. This sequence encodes CASSFRPHSNQPQHF.

This clonotype was detected only a few times. The chain joins TRBV5-1 to TRBJ2-5; a weak D match, TRBD1 (6 bases). This CDR3 is built from 14 residues. The V gene lost 2 bases and the J gene lost 3 bases, with 11 bases spanning the gap. From germline, CDR1 is SGHRS and CDR2 YFSETQ. The CDR3 sequence: CASSLQGNEETQYF. The CDR3 DNA is TGCGCCAGCAGCTTACAGGGTAATGAAGAGACCCAGTACTTC.

This clonotype has a handful of counts. V usage is TRBV2 and J usage is TRBJ1-2; unclear D gene. V lost 7 bases and J 0 bases, leaving 18 bases between the germline ends. Germline loops: CDR1 SNHLY, CDR2 FYNNEI. The CDR3 consists of 16 residues. CDR3 sequence reads: CASTPAQTISNYGYTF. CDR3 sequence (DNA): TGTGCCAGCACCCCCGCACAGACCATCTCTAACTATGGCTACACCTTC.

The CDR3 region has the DNA TGCGCCAGCAGCCAAGGTTTACAGGGCTTCTACGAGCAGTACTTC. It yields the protein CASSQGLQGFYEQYF. The rearrangement joins TRBV4-1 to TRBJ2-7; TRBD1 is a possible D gene (6 bases). Looked up from germline, CDR1 is MGHRA and CDR2 is YSYEKL. The V gene lost 1 base and the J gene lost 3 bases, with 13 bases spanning the gap. The CDR3 is 15 residues long.

The V and J genes are TRBV5-1 and TRBJ2-5; 9 nucleotides line up with TRBD2. This CDR3 contains 18 residues. Germline lookup yields CDR1 SGHRS and CDR2 YFSETQ. V dropped 4 bases and J dropped 5; count of bases not matched to a gene: 18. CDR3 bases: TGCGCCAGCAGCATCGTGCTTACCGGGACTAGCCTTAGGGAGACCCAGTACTTC. This codes for CASSIVLTGTSLRETQYF.

Many counts were recorded for this clonotype. The chain uses TRBV5-1 and TRBJ2-7, with 11 bases aligning to TRBD2. Germline CDR1 is SGHRS and CDR2 is YFSETQ. The CDR3 has 18 amino acids. Losses at the gene ends were 3 bases for V and 0 bases for J; bases not matched to a gene: 11. The DNA for the CDR3 is TGCGCCAGCAGCTCCCAGAGTAGCGGGGGGGCCACCTCCTACGAGCAGTACTTC. Its translation is CASSSQSSGGATSYEQYF.

This clonotype was detected a few times. The J gene is TRBJ2-3, the V gene TRBV4-3; a possible D gene is TRBD2 (6 bases). The CDR3 covers 15 residues. Germline V gene data show CDR1 as LGHNA and CDR2 as YSLEER. V was shortened by 0 bases and J by 4 bases, with 11 bases between the two germline ends. The DNA of the CDR3 is TGCGCCAGCAGCCAAGATCAACTAGCTGCAGATACGCAGTATTTT. It yields the protein CASSQDQLAADTQYF.

This clonotype was observed many times. The rearrangement uses TRBV7-6 and TRBJ2-5; D possibly corresponds to TRBD2 (5 bases). V lost 1 base, J lost 3 bases, and 9 bases lay in between. This CDR3 comprises 14 residues. Germline V gives CDR1 SGHVS, CDR2 FNYEAQ. The CDR3 is CASSLEPGKETQYF. The CDR3 bases are TGTGCCAGCAGCTTAGAGCCCGGGAAAGAGACCCAGTACTTC.

In its sample, this clonotype was seen a few times. This chain uses TRBV4-1 with TRBJ1-6; D gene uncertain. This CDR3 contains 13 residues. V shed 1 base and J shed 7 bases, with 5 bases lying between them. Germline V CDR1 and CDR2: MGHRA, YSYEKL. The CDR3 loop reads CASSQATNSPLHF. CDR3 bases: TGCGCCAGCAGCCAAGCGACCAATTCACCCCTCCACTTT.

This clonotype was recorded a few times. The genes are TRBV15 and TRBJ2-3, with D unclear. Trimming took 1 base from V and 0 from J, leaving 8 bases between them. The CDR3 spans 15 residues. Per germline, CDR1 LNHNV and CDR2 YYDKDF (reference sequence). As DNA, the CDR3 is TGTGCCACCAGCAGAGGGCCGAGCAGCACAGATACGCAGTATTTT. It codes for CATSRGPSSTDTQYF.

This clonotype was seen more than once but under ten times. The V gene is TRBV7-9, the J gene TRBJ1-1, with D maybe TRBD1 (6 bases). V was cut by 5 bases and J by 6 bases, with 16 bases left in between. CDR1 and CDR2 from the germline V gene are SEHNR and FQNEAQ (reference sequence). The CDR3 loop spans 14 amino acids. CDR3 in amino acids: CASSLGQSDAEAFF. CDR3 coding DNA: TGTGCCAGCAGCCTCGGACAGAGCGACGCTGAAGCTTTCTTT.

This clonotype occurred a few times. The rearrangement links TRBV4-2 to TRBJ2-3; 9 positions agree with TRBD2. The CDR3 is 20 amino acids. Germline CDR1 is LGHNA and CDR2 is YNFKEQ. The J segment lost 3 bases and the V segment lost 1 base, leaving 17 bases of the junction unmatched. CDR3 in amino acids: CASSQVYNFGGAGGTDTQYF. The DNA of the CDR3 is TGTGCCAGCAGCCAAGTCTACAACTTCGGAGGGGCGGGGGGGACAGATACGCAGTATTTT.

The chain couples TRBV6-2 or TRBV6-3 to TRBJ2-6; D not certain. Germline CDR1 and CDR2: MNHEY and SVGEGT. The V and J ends lost 7 bases and 3 bases respectively, with 7 bases between them. The CDR3 loop spans 13 amino acids. CDR3 coding DNA: TGTGCCAGCACCACGGGTGGGGCCAACGTCCTGACTTTC. This gives the protein CASTTGGANVLTF.

The rearrangement links TRBV3-1 to TRBJ2-1; D may correspond to TRBD1 or TRBD2 (6 bases each). The CDR3 runs to 17 residues. The germline V gene has CDR1 LGHDT and CDR2 YNNKEL (reference sequence). V was pared by 4 bases and J by 0 bases, with 16 bases between. The CDR3 DNA reads as TGTGCCAGCAGCCGGGGGCAGCGGGCGTGCTCCTACAATGAGCAGTTCTTC. The encoded protein is CASSRGQRACSYNEQFF.

There are many counts of this clonotype. The chain couples TRBV15 to TRBJ2-5; 11 bases are shared with TRBD2. The germline CDR1 and CDR2 sequences are LNHNV and YYDKDF (reference sequence). V gave up 6 bases and J gave up 3 bases; unmatched junction bases: 0. The CDR3 is 13 residues long. The CDR3 DNA is TGTGCCACCAGACTAGCGGGGGAAGAGACCCAGTACTTC. Amino acids: CATRLAGEETQYF.

This clonotype was observed a few times. This chain joins TRBV5-1 and TRBJ2-7, with a possible D match to TRBD1 (5 bases). V lost 0 bases, J lost 9 bases, and 13 bases lay in between. The germline CDR1 and CDR2 sequences are SGHRS and YFSETQ. The CDR3 contains 13 residues. The CDR3, as DNA: TGCGCCAGCAGCTTGGACGACAGTCAGGGGCAGTACTTC. It specifies CASSLDDSQGQYF.